This T cell receptor beta chain stems from a study of T cell responses to AZD1222 COVID-19 vaccine. Study-wide results and caveats: Within unmutated variant regions lay the reported targets of nearly half of spike-specific TCRs. Spike-wide vaccine-associated CD4 TCRs dominated at 160-218 and 743-854.

Using immunoSEQ multiplex PCR, the repertoire was profiled, and TCRdb retains in-frame clones only, with some absent. The sample gives about 120,000 clones, more than 75% of which show up once; around 12% is in the top ten. Comment on this clone: As yet, its antigen is unknown.

Germline V gives CDR1 MGHDK, CDR2 SYGVNS. Trimming left V 1 base short and J 16 bases short, with 8 bases between. CDR3 length: 10 residues. The TCR originated in an adult in good health. V gene TRBV25-1 combines with J gene TRBJ2-1; tentative D call: TRBD2 (6 bases). The sequencing here drew on peripheral blood, taken on day 0 of AZD1222 vaccination. Written as DNA, the CDR3 is TGTGCCAGCAGTGAATGGGGGGACTTCTTC. It is translated as CASSEWGDFF.